One sample yielded the 18 T cell receptor beta chains listed below, sequenced in a study of cytomegalovirus exposure and HLA in healthy donors. The PCR used 60 Vbeta and 13 Jbeta primers. Only in-frame clones appear in the TCRdb table, and some are missing; sequencing was by immunoSEQ multiplex PCR. The sample comprises 150,000 to 200,000 clones, around four fifths of which are singletons, and 1.1% rests with the top ten. Sequencing was done on a sample of PBMCs. The receptors here all came from a woman aged 40-49 years in good health and CMV-seronegative.

The chain uses TRBV14 and TRBJ2-7; 7 bases match TRBD2. Germline CDR1 SGHDN, CDR2 FVKESK. Germline trimming cut 6 bases from V and 2 bases from J; bases unmatched to any gene: 4. The CDR3 runs 13 residues. Here the CDR3 DNA reads TGTGCCAGCAGTCCGCGGGGGACCTACGAGCAGTACTTC. This gives the protein CASSPRGTYEQYF.

The rearrangement uses TRBV30 and TRBJ2-7, with D possibly matching TRBD2 (6 bases). Between the trimmed V and J ends, which lost 0 bases and 6 bases, there was a span of 15 bases. Germline V gives CDR1 GTSNPN, CDR2 SVGIG (reference sequence). The CDR3 sequence is 14 residues long. The CDR3 is CAWSVLLMEGEQYV. In DNA, the CDR3 is TGTGCCTGGAGTGTACTCCTGATGGAGGGCGAGCAGTACGTC.

V usage is TRBV4-1 and J usage is TRBJ1-2; 9 nucleotides match TRBD1. V shed 4 bases and J 2 bases; nucleotides not matched to a gene: 5. This CDR3 is built from 15 residues. Germline-derived CDR1 and CDR2 are MGHRA and YSYEKL. In DNA, the CDR3 is TGCGCCAGCAGCCTCGGGGGACAGGGAAACTATGGCTACACCTTC. Protein product: CASSLGGQGNYGYTF.

V and J are TRBV19 and TRBJ1-5; the D gene is possibly TRBD1 (6 bases). Deletions cut 5 bases from V and 2 bases from J, with 10 bases between. Germline V lookup: CDR1 LNHDA, CDR2 SQIVND (reference sequence). CDR3 length: 14 amino acids. CDR3 coding DNA: TGTGCCAGTAGTTACAGGGACGGCAATCAGCCCCAGCATTTT. Protein: CASSYRDGNQPQHF.

The J gene is TRBJ1-1, the V gene TRBV6-1; D gene uncertain. CDR1 and CDR2 from the germline V gene are MNHNS and SASEGT. Trimming took 4 bases from V and 3 from J, leaving 6 bases between them. The length of the CDR3 is 12 residues. The CDR3, as DNA: TGTGCCAGCAGTGCGGGGTACACTGAAGCTTTCTTT. Encoded protein: CASSAGYTEAFF.

The V and J genes are TRBV5-1 and TRBJ1-1; 7 bases align to TRBD1. Losses at the gene ends were 6 bases for V and 0 bases for J; bases not matched to a gene: 8. The CDR3 is 15 residues long. Germline CDR1 SGHRS, CDR2 YFSETQ. CDR3 DNA sequence: TGCGCCAGCACCTCCGACAGGGTCATGAACACTGAAGCTTTCTTT. Translating it yields CASTSDRVMNTEAFF.

J is TRBJ2-2 and V is TRBV7-3; 9 bases match TRBD1. V was pared by 5 bases and J by 4 bases, with 8 bases of the junction left unmatched. This CDR3 spans 16 amino acids. Germline CDR1 SGHTA, CDR2 FQGTGA. CDR3 nucleotides: TGTGCCAGCAGCCATTACGGGACAGGGACCACCGGGGAGCTGTTTTTT. It translates to CASSHYGTGTTGELFF.

In regard to this clone: The junction shows a germline mismatch at one end, possibly a read error. The rearrangement joins TRBV6-6 to TRBJ1-5, with D uncertain. Germline CDR1 MNHNY, CDR2 SVGAGI (reference sequence). The CDR3 covers 13 residues. CDR3 bases: TGTGCCACCAGTTCAGGCTTCGAGCAGCCCCAGCATTTT. Its protein is CATSSGFEQPQHF.

The chain carries TRBV6-1 and TRBJ2-3; 8 bases fit TRBD2. Germline V CDR1 and CDR2: MNHNS, SASEGT. This CDR3 contains 13 residues. Unmatched junction bases numbered 1, after V lost 3 bases and J lost 5 bases. The CDR3 sequence: CASSDREGDTQYF. CDR3 DNA sequence: TGTGCCAGCAGTGACCGGGAGGGAGATACGCAGTATTTT.

The chain has TRBV5-1 and TRBJ2-1; maybe TRBD1 (6 bases). From germline, CDR1 is SGHRS and CDR2 YFSETQ. The V end was cut by 0 bases, the J end by 4 bases, with 11 bases between. The CDR3 spans 15 residues. This CDR3 is CASSLGQVTYNEQFF. CDR3 DNA: TGCGCCAGCAGCTTGGGACAGGTGACGTACAATGAGCAGTTCTTC.

This clone was counted only a few times. The chain carries TRBV7-6 and TRBJ1-2; D might be TRBD1 (6 bases). CDR1 and CDR2 from the germline V gene are SGHVS and FNYEAQ. Trimming removed 5 bases from V and 6 bases from J, with 16 bases in between. The CDR3 consists of 14 residues. DNA for the CDR3: TGTGCCAGCAGCCCGAGTATAGGGGGAGATGGCTACACCTTC. Residues: CASSPSIGGDGYTF.

This chain joins TRBV12-5 and TRBJ2-2; possible D gene TRBD2, 5 bases. Germline loops: CDR1 LGHNT, CDR2 FRNRAP. CDR3 length: 13 amino acids. V was cut by 6 bases and J by 6 bases, with 11 bases left in between. The DNA of the CDR3 is TGTGCTAGTGGGGACTTTGGGGCCGGGGAGCTGTTTTTT. Translation: CASGDFGAGELFF.

The table lists this clone with a few counts. The chain has TRBV9 and TRBJ2-7; D ambiguous. The V end lost 1 base, the J end lost 4 bases, and 3 bases lay between the germline ends. The CDR3 consists of 11 residues. Germline loops: CDR1 SGDLS, CDR2 YYNGEE. The CDR3 sequence: CASSVLYEQYF. The CDR3 nucleotides are TGTGCCAGCAGCGTACTTTACGAGCAGTACTTC.

This chain links TRBV7-2 with TRBJ2-7, with 9 positions matching TRBD2. The V segment lost 1 base and the J segment 4 bases; nucleotides outside the gene matches: 8. The CDR3 covers 16 residues. Germline CDR1 and CDR2: SGHTA and FQGNSA. The CDR3 region has the DNA TGTGCCAGCAGCTTAGTCTCAGCGGGAGGAGTTTACGAGCAGTACGTC. Translating gives CASSLVSAGGVYEQYV.

This chain links TRBV27 with TRBJ1-1; 8 positions agree with TRBD1. The trim removed 8 bases at V and 4 bases at J, leaving 15 bases unmatched. Germline-derived CDR1 and CDR2 are MNHEY and SMNVEV (reference sequence). The CDR3 length is 16 residues. The CDR3 region is CASVDRGDRGGTEAFF. CDR3 coding DNA: TGTGCCAGCGTCGACCGCGGTGACAGGGGAGGCACTGAAGCTTTCTTT.

This chain joins TRBV7-9 and TRBJ1-1; perhaps TRBD1 as D (5 bases). The CDR3 sequence is 12 residues long. Trimming took 2 bases from V and 6 from J, leaving 7 bases between them. Germline values: CDR1 SEHNR, CDR2 FQNEAQ (reference sequence). The CDR3 spells CASSLMTAEAFF. CDR3 bases: TGTGCCAGCAGCTTAATGACAGCTGAAGCTTTCTTT.

The V call is TRBV9, the J call TRBJ2-7; 8 bases fit TRBD1. Germline CDR1 reads SGDLS; CDR2 reads YYNGEE. The CDR3 spans 15 residues. The J segment lost 3 bases and the V segment lost 0 bases, leaving 5 bases of the junction unmatched. CDR3 DNA: TGTGCCAGCAGCGTAGGGAGGACAGGGAACTACGAGCAGTACTTC. Its translation: CASSVGRTGNYEQYF.

J is TRBJ1-2 and V is TRBV29-1; a possible D gene is TRBD1 (6 bases). The CDR3 totals 18 residues. Trimming took 6 bases from V and 0 from J, leaving 26 bases between them. From germline, CDR1 is SQVTM and CDR2 ANQGSEA. CDR3 in DNA: TGCAGCGTCCAGGGTGGGTTGGGCAGGGGTTTAGCTAACTATGGCTACACCTTC. Its protein is CSVQGGLGRGLANYGYTF.